The rows below give T cell receptor beta chains drawn from one sample of a study of blood T cell repertoires in COVID-19. Some clones are missing from TCRdb's copy, which holds only in-frame ones; the method was immunoSEQ multiplex PCR. The data show 150,000 to 200,000 clones, with around four fifths seen just once and approximately 3% held by the top ten. Input material: peripheral blood. Source of these receptors: a woman over 75 with active or convalescent COVID-19. Both conserved end residues are part of each CDR3. Each record gives: D gene, V gene, clone size, CDR3 length, J gene, CDR3 DNA, CDR3 protein. The D gene is left open where the match is weak. The size of a clone is reported for some rows only, either as once, few or many, or as a class for expanded clones.

d_call: .; v_call: TRBV18; clone_size: .; cdr3_length: 14; j_call: TRBJ1-4; cdr3_nt: TGTGCCAGCTCACAGGCCTCGGAGGGTGAAAAACTGTTTTTT; cdr3_aa: CASSQASEGEKLFF
d_call: .; v_call: TRBV11-2; clone_size: .; cdr3_length: 14; j_call: TRBJ1-4; cdr3_nt: TGTGCCAGCAGCCCCCACGTTAGAAAAGAAAAACTGTTTTTT; cdr3_aa: CASSPHVRKEKLFF
d_call: TRBD2; v_call: TRBV6-2/TRBV6-3; clone_size: .; cdr3_length: 14; j_call: TRBJ2-5; cdr3_nt: TGTGCCAGCAGTTACGCGGGGGGGGCAGAGACCCAGTACTTC; cdr3_aa: CASSYAGGAETQYF
d_call: TRBD1; v_call: TRBV30; clone_size: few; cdr3_length: 15; j_call: TRBJ1-6; cdr3_nt: TGTGCCTGGAGTCTCAGGGGGCATTTTAATTCACCCCTCCACTTT; cdr3_aa: CAWSLRGHFNSPLHF
d_call: TRBD1; v_call: TRBV19; clone_size: .; cdr3_length: 16; j_call: TRBJ2-3; cdr3_nt: TGTGCCAGTAGTATCGGGGACAGGGGCTGGACAGATACGCAGTATTTT; cdr3_aa: CASSIGDRGWTDTQYF
d_call: .; v_call: TRBV7-2; clone_size: .; cdr3_length: 15; j_call: TRBJ1-2; cdr3_nt: TGTGCCAGCAGCGCCGAGGCCGGAGGATACTATGGCTACACCTTC; cdr3_aa: CASSAEAGGYYGYTF
d_call: .; v_call: TRBV28; clone_size: .; cdr3_length: 12; j_call: TRBJ2-7; cdr3_nt: TGTGCCAGCAGACCGCCCACGGAGGAGCAGTACTTC; cdr3_aa: CASRPPTEEQYF
d_call: .; v_call: TRBV29-1; clone_size: once; cdr3_length: 16; j_call: TRBJ2-5; cdr3_nt: TGCAGCGTTGGGGACTTTCCTCGGGACAGCCAAGAGACCCAGTACTTC; cdr3_aa: CSVGDFPRDSQETQYF
d_call: .; v_call: TRBV6-5; clone_size: .; cdr3_length: 14; j_call: TRBJ1-6; cdr3_nt: TGTGCCAGCAGCGGACAGTCCTATAATTCACCCCTCCACTTT; cdr3_aa: CASSGQSYNSPLHF
d_call: .; v_call: TRBV18; clone_size: .; cdr3_length: 11; j_call: TRBJ2-3; cdr3_nt: TGTGCCAGCTCACCCTCCGATACGCAGTATTTT; cdr3_aa: CASSPSDTQYF